These 17 T cell receptor beta chains originate from one sample sequenced in a study of shared clonotypes between healthy human individuals. Only in-frame clones appear in the TCRdb table, and some are missing; sequencing was by immunoSEQ multiplex PCR. This table holds millions of clones, 90% to 95% found once. The sample comprised naive CD4+ T cells sorted from blood. Subset of the sample: CD45RA+ positively selected. The origin of the receptors is a man younger than 35 in good health.

V gene TRBV4-2 combines with J gene TRBJ2-2; D unclear. The V gene's germline CDR1 is LGHNA and CDR2 YNFKEQ. The CDR3 contains 15 residues. Trimming removed 4 bases at V and 0 bases at J, with 9 bases between. CDR3 loop: CASSPDHTNTGELFF. The DNA of the CDR3 is TGTGCCAGCAGCCCGGACCATACGAACACCGGGGAGCTGTTTTTT.

The chain has TRBV6-6 and TRBJ1-1; 10 bases line up with TRBD1. J gave up 5 bases and V 6 bases, and 12 bases lay outside the gene matches. This CDR3 region has 16 residues. CDR1 and CDR2 from the germline V gene are MNHNY and SVGAGI (reference sequence). The CDR3 bases are TGTGCCAGCAGGCCTGCTGACAGGGGGCGCGTTACTGAAGCTTTCTTT. Its protein is CASRPADRGRVTEAFF.

Concerning this clone itself: Other DNA sequences within the sample encode an identical CDR3. The chain links TRBV9 to TRBJ2-2, with a tentative D call TRBD2 (5 bases). The CDR3 has 14 residues. Germline values: CDR1 SGDLS, CDR2 YYNGEE. Trimming pared 0 bases from V and 5 bases from J, leaving 8 bases between. CDR3 in amino acids: CASSVGTLTGELFF. In DNA, the CDR3 is TGTGCCAGCAGCGTAGGGACTCTGACCGGGGAGCTGTTTTTT.

The rearrangement joins TRBV5-6 to TRBJ1-2, with unresolved D. V lost 0 bases and J 1 base, leaving 7 bases between the germline ends. The germline gives CDR1 SGHDT, CDR2 YYEEEE. The CDR3 consists of 14 residues. The CDR3 spells CASSLEQFNYGYTF. In DNA form, the CDR3 reads TGTGCCAGCAGCTTGGAGCAGTTTAACTATGGCTACACCTTC.

This sequence joins TRBV30 and TRBJ1-1, with 11 positions matching TRBD1. Germline CDR1 and CDR2: GTSNPN and SVGIG (reference sequence). V trimming: 5 bases; J trimming: 3 bases; junction bases outside the gene matches: 2. This CDR3 has 13 amino acids. CDR3 nucleotides: TGTGCCTGGGTGGGACAGGGGGACACTGAAGCTTTCTTT. Its protein is CAWVGQGDTEAFF.

This clone occurred once. The V and J genes are TRBV5-6 and TRBJ2-7; tentative D call: TRBD1 (7 bases). This CDR3 is 13 amino acids long. V was clipped by 4 bases and J by 1 base, with 9 bases between them. CDR1 and CDR2 from the germline V gene are SGHDT and YYEEEE. CDR3 region: CASSQGGSYEQYF. The DNA for the CDR3 is TGTGCCAGCAGCCAGGGGGGTTCCTACGAGCAGTACTTC.

The gene calls are TRBV5-4 and TRBJ2-1, with TRBD2 identical over 13 bases. This CDR3 region has 16 residues. The trim removed 2 bases at V and 9 bases at J, leaving 8 bases unmatched. Per germline, CDR1 SGHNT and CDR2 YYREEE (reference sequence). Here the CDR3 reads CASSFGLAGAKGEQFF. CDR3 bases: TGTGCCAGCAGCTTTGGACTAGCGGGAGCGAAGGGTGAGCAGTTCTTC. Full variable domain (outside the CDR3, taken from reference TRBV5-4 and TRBJ2-1): ETGVTQSPTHLIKTRGQQVTLRCSSQSGHNTVSWYQQALGQGPQFIFQYYREEENGRGNFPPRFSGLQFPNYSSELNVNALELDDSALYLCASSFGLAGAKGEQFFGPGTRLTVL.

This clone was detected many times. Here the CDR3 DNA reads TGTGCCAGCAGCGCCGGACAGGTGAACACTGAAGCTTTCTTT. Residues: CASSAGQVNTEAFF. The chain employs TRBV6-5 and TRBJ1-1; 7 bases match TRBD1. With 6 bases clipped from V and 0 bases from J, the junction kept 4 bases outside the gene matches. This CDR3 spans 14 amino acids. The germline V gene encodes CDR1 MNHEY and CDR2 SVGAGI.

This clone occurred a few times. V is TRBV7-9 and J is TRBJ2-2, with unresolved D. This CDR3 has 12 amino acids. Between the trimmed V and J ends, which lost 1 base and 6 bases, there was a span of 3 bases. Germline loops: CDR1 SEHNR, CDR2 FQNEAQ (reference sequence). The CDR3 is CASSLESGELFF. CDR3 DNA: TGTGCCAGCAGCTTAGAATCCGGGGAGCTGTTTTTT.

The chain employs TRBV29-1 and TRBJ2-1, with 13 positions matching TRBD2. Germline-derived CDR1 and CDR2 are SQVTM and ANQGSEA. This CDR3 is 18 amino acids long. J was trimmed by 2 bases and V by 3 bases; bases with no gene match: 10. The CDR3 DNA follows: TGCAGCGTTGAGGGGCAGACTAGCGGGAGGCGGACCTACAATGAGCAGTTCTTC. It specifies CSVEGQTSGRRTYNEQFF.

The chain has TRBV19 and TRBJ1-6; TRBD1 might be the D (5 bases). The CDR3 length is 16 residues. The V end lost 7 bases, the J end lost 13 bases, and 26 bases lay between the germline ends. The germline V gene encodes CDR1 LNHDA and CDR2 SQIVND (reference sequence). Here the CDR3 reads CASTDTSGTAFSPLHF. The CDR3, as DNA: TGTGCCAGTACCGATACCTCCGGGACCGCTTTTTCCCCCCTCCACTTT. The entire variable domain, with the rest obtained from reference TRBV19 and TRBJ1-6, is as follows: DGGITQSPKYLFRKEGQNVTLSCEQNLNHDAMYWYRQDPGQGLRLIYYSQIVNDFQKGDIAEGYSVSREKKESFPLTVTSAQKNPTAFYLCASTDTSGTAFSPLHFGNGTRLTVT.

V is TRBV6-1 and J is TRBJ1-3; no clear D. The CDR3 is 14 residues long. CDR1 MNHNS and CDR2 SASEGT come from the germline V gene. The V end was cut by 5 bases, the J end by 2 bases, with 10 bases between. CDR3 sequence reads: CASSLGVPGNTIYF. CDR3 in DNA: TGTGCCAGCAGTCTTGGGGTTCCTGGAAACACCATATATTTT.

The chain combines TRBV30 with TRBJ1-2; unclear D gene. The CDR3 covers 13 residues. V gave up 0 bases and J gave up 7 bases, with 12 bases separating them. Germline V gene sequence: CDR1 GTSNPN, CDR2 SVGIG (reference sequence). The CDR3 nucleotides read TGTGCCTGGAGTGTACACTCTGGGATTGGCTACACCTTC. The encoded protein is CAWSVHSGIGYTF.

About this clone: The sample has other DNA sequences that encode this CDR3 too. This chain joins TRBV6-6 and TRBJ1-1; D is perhaps TRBD1 (6 bases). The CDR3 totals 13 residues. The germline V gene encodes CDR1 MNHNY and CDR2 SVGAGI (reference sequence). Trimming removed 6 bases at V and 2 bases at J, with 10 bases between. The CDR3 region has the DNA TGTGCCAGCAGCGGGGGCGTCAACACTGAAGCTTTCTTT. This sequence encodes CASSGGVNTEAFF.

This chain links TRBV11-2 with TRBJ2-7, with TRBD1 matching 7 bases. Germline-derived CDR1 and CDR2 are SGHAT and FQNNGV. After removal of 1 base from V and 1 base from J, the junction contained 4 bases not matched to a gene. The CDR3 runs to 15 residues. The CDR3 region is CASSLGTGYSYEQYF. The CDR3 nucleotides read TGTGCCAGCAGCTTAGGGACAGGATATTCCTACGAGCAGTACTTC.

V and J are TRBV2 and TRBJ2-7; a weak D match, TRBD1 (7 bases). V was shortened by 7 bases and J by 7 bases, with 20 bases between the two germline ends. Germline V gives CDR1 SNHLY, CDR2 FYNNEI. The length of the CDR3 is 14 residues. The DNA of the CDR3 is TGTGCCAGCATTGGAGGGGGCCCTCCCCAGGAGCAGTACTTC. Amino acid sequence: CASIGGGPPQEQYF.

This chain connects TRBV21-1 to TRBJ1-5. TRBV21-1 is marked as a pseudogene. The CDR3 has 19 residues. The CDR3 loop reads CASSKVSRRAGMSNQPQHF. The CDR3 DNA is TGTGCCAGCAGCAAAGTAAGTCGGAGGGCAGGGATGAGCAATCAGCCCCAGCATTTT.